This paragraph covers one T cell receptor beta chain sequence. The target antigen is unknown. The data stem from a study of cytomegalovirus exposure and HLA in healthy donors. Study overall: A preliminary data release comprised tens of millions of unique TCRs obtained from HLA-typed donors. Study-level findings and limits: Some highly shared sequence variants likely arose as a pipeline artifact. Accurate predictions that matched the HLA-A and HLA-B alleles of most subjects were reportedly made from TCR beta sequences.

In the PCR, 60 Vbeta and 13 Jbeta primers were used. TCRdb keeps only in-frame clones here, not all; method: immunoSEQ multiplex PCR. Found here are 55,000 to 70,000 clones, about four fifths of them singletons; the top ten hold about 8%. The junction had 7 bases not matched to a gene; V was cut back by 8 bases and J by 5 bases. CDR1 is MNHNS, CDR2 SASEGT, per germline. The CDR3 covers 15 residues. The source is a man younger than 35 in good health and CMV-seropositive. The specimen was PBMCs. This chain links TRBV6-1 with TRBJ2-5, with 14 bases identical to TRBD2. CDR3: CASEGLAGVRETQYF. The CDR3 DNA follows: TGTGCCAGCGAGGGACTAGCGGGAGTGAGGGAGACCCAGTACTTC.